The entry below describes one TCR beta chain. What it binds is not known. Naive-designated CD8 cells lacked CD45RO, were positively enriched for CCR7, and omitted terminally differentiated effector memory CD45RA+ cells. This specimen comes from a study of shared clonotypes between healthy human individuals. Study information: Two women and a few men aged 18 to 49 made up the donors. CD4 naive and memory got three plates each, CD8 naive two, CD8 memory one. Broader study findings: The naive CD4 repertoires of four donors were compared, and 5% to 6.5% of clonotypes were shared. Non-shared clonotypes had lower generation probabilities than clonotypes shared by all four sorted-subset donors.

Data came from immunoSEQ multiplex PCR; TCRdb stores just in-frame clones and leaves some out. Among around 560,000 clones listed, 85% to 95% were seen once. Sequenced input: naive CD8+ T cells sorted from blood. This TCR was sampled from a woman in her 30s in good health.

The CDR3 here is CASSLGGRMNEQYF. The CDR3 bases are TGTGCCAGCAGTTTAGGCGGGCGCATGAACGAGCAGTACTTC. V gene TRBV27 combines with J gene TRBJ2-5, with a weak D call TRBD2 (5 bases). The J call may be incorrect, as the DNA end agrees better with TRBJ2-7. CDR3 length: 14 residues. CDR1 is MNHEY and CDR2 is SMNVEV in the germline V gene (reference sequence).